The present T cell receptor (beta chain) was sequenced within a study of shared clonotypes between healthy human individuals. Study results and limitations: Estimated richness values were generally larger in naive subsets than in memory subsets. For naive CD4 cells, 5% to 6.5% of clonotypes were shared across a few donors.

For this clone: Its matching antigen is unknown.

Clones were read by immunoSEQ multiplex PCR, and TCRdb kept only the in-frame ones, dropping some. This repertoire shows 2 million to 2.5 million clones, approximately 95% found once; its top ten account for roughly 0.13%. V was shortened by 2 bases and J by 7 bases, with 20 bases between the two germline ends. Germline CDR1 reads MGHRA; CDR2 reads YSYEKL. The CDR3 has 17 residues. The chain is built from TRBV4-1 and TRBJ1-4; possible D gene TRBD1, 5 bases. This clonotype was obtained from a man between 18 and 35 years old in good health. The specimen was naive CD4+ T cells sorted from blood. The subset: CD45RA+ positively selected. The CDR3 loop is CASSQTGTPLTIEKLFF. CDR3 coding DNA: TGCGCCAGCAGCCAAACCGGGACCCCCTTGACCATTGAAAAACTGTTTTTT.